The TCR beta chain under discussion was sequenced for a study of metastatic and nonmetastatic thyroid tumors (dated by TCRdb to 2019 to 2021). For the study in its entirety: Repertoires from peripheral blood and from tumor or nodule tissue samples of malignant and benign thyroid patients were compared. Study-level results and caveats: In both blood and tumor samples, TCR beta diversity was reported to be significantly higher in malignant tumors than in benign nodules.

Regarding this clone: Its specific antigen is unknown. Base qualities are not recorded, but no much larger clone differs from it by a single base.

No patient had received any treatment before thyroid surgery. The study retrospectively analysed patient clinical samples collected from the early 2010s to the late 2010s using T-cell receptor beta sequencing. The library was obtained by PCR. The reads were generated on an Illumina HiSeq 4000. High-throughput sequencing was used to profile the TCR beta-chain CDR3 region of every patient. On the study's bioinformatics: A classifier to discriminate distant-metastatic papillary thyroid cancer patients was built from CDR3 differences across clinicopathological groups. The Shannon index was used to measure repertoire diversity, and the Morisita-Horn index was used to measure how similar tumor and blood repertoires were. TCRdb reanalyzed the raw reads on its own, using fastp at Q25 for trimming and MiXCR for clone calling, and kept in-frame beta chains. TCRdb's processing, not the study's, gives the V and J calls here. This sample holds tens of thousands of clones; approximately 18% were observed only once. The ten largest clones take up roughly 6% of the sample.

Germline trimming: 2 bases from V, 8 bases from J; junction bases outside gene matches: 12. CDR1 DFQATT and CDR2 SNEGSKA were looked up in the germline V gene (reference sequence). Including the terminal cysteine and phenylalanine, the CDR3 comprises 15 residues. CDR3 DNA only is kept here, 45 bases in frame from base 1. The rearrangement joined TRBV20-1 to TRBJ1-2; the central 9 bases match TRBD1. Input material: blood. This TCR derives from a male donor with papillary thyroid cancer or a benign thyroid nodule (not recorded which). Some clones in this sample may be carry-over from other donors' samples. The bases read TGCAGTGCTAGACGTTCTAGGACAGGGGAAGTCGGCTACACCTTC. Translation gives CSARRSRTGEVGYTF.